The 5 T cell receptor beta chains below all came from one sample that was sequenced in a study of shared clonotypes between healthy human individuals. Naive CD8 cells, CD45RO-negative and positively selected for CCR7, excluded terminally differentiated effector memory CD45RA+ cells. Measured with immunoSEQ multiplex PCR; TCRdb has only the in-frame clones, and not every one. The data hold around 640,000 clones, with approximately 96% observed a single time. Input material: naive CD8+ T cells sorted from blood. The source of these receptors is a woman aged 25 to 39 in good health.

This chain joins TRBV30 and TRBJ2-7; 7 bases agree with TRBD2. V lost 4 bases and J lost 3; bases outside the gene matches: 6. The CDR3 is 13 amino acids. Germline V CDR1 and CDR2: GTSNPN, SVGIG (reference sequence). CDR3 region: CAWNLAGLYEQYF. The CDR3 DNA reads as TGTGCCTGGAACTTAGCGGGTCTCTACGAGCAGTACTTC.

This chain links TRBV7-3 with TRBJ2-5; a possible D gene is TRBD2 (5 bases). Trimming shortened V by 2 bases and J by 4 bases, and 14 bases separated the two germline ends. Germline V gene data show CDR1 as SGHTA and CDR2 as FQGTGA. This CDR3 has 15 amino acids. This CDR3 is CASSLLGSGSETQYF. CDR3 coding DNA: TGTGCCAGCAGCTTATTGGGGAGTGGGTCAGAGACCCAGTACTTC.

The V gene is TRBV10-2, the J gene TRBJ2-7; D may be TRBD2 (5 bases). This CDR3 has 15 amino acids. The V gene lost 5 bases and the J gene lost 7 bases, with 21 bases spanning the gap. Germline values: CDR1 WSHSY, CDR2 SAAADI. The DNA of the CDR3 is TGCGCCAGCAGTTCGGACTCGACTAACTACGAGGAGCAGTACTTC. As protein: CASSSDSTNYEEQYF.

The chain employs TRBV28 and TRBJ2-2; D uncertain. V was trimmed by 3 bases and J by 5 bases, leaving 16 bases between them. CDR1 is MDHEN, CDR2 SYDVKM, per germline. The CDR3 spans 16 residues. CDR3 loop: CASSFGLTEPTGELFF. The CDR3, as DNA: TGTGCCAGCAGTTTCGGTTTGACGGAACCTACCGGGGAGCTGTTTTTT.

The chain employs TRBV28 and TRBJ2-1, with TRBD2 matching 7 bases. Germline V gene lookup returns CDR1 MDHEN and CDR2 SYDVKM. This CDR3 is built from 14 residues. J lost 2 bases, V lost 7 bases, and 5 bases had no gene match. The CDR3 reads CASMPGLTYNEQFF. CDR3 nucleotides: TGTGCCAGCATGCCGGGACTAACCTACAATGAGCAGTTCTTC. Supplemented by reference TRBV28 and TRBJ2-1, the full variable domain reads DVKVTQSSRYLVKRTGEKVFLECVQDMDHENMFWYRQDPGLGLRLIYFSYDVKMKEKGDIPEGYSVSREKKERFSLILESASTNQTSMYLCASMPGLTYNEQFFGPGTRLTVL.